This passage covers 8 T cell receptor beta chains from one sample sequenced in a study of T cell repertoires in cytomegalovirus infection (dated by TCRdb to between 2018 and 2020). Antigen specificity for these receptors is unknown. Sequencing was performed on an Illumina HiSeq 1500. TCRdb cleaned the public reads at Q25 with fastp, built clones with MiXCR and kept in-frame beta chains. Rows with one shared CDR3 protein collapse into an entry with the most common genes and DNA. The sample table contains roughly 920,000 distinct CDR3 sequences; only one count was recorded for roughly a third of them. The ten largest clones take up under 15% of the sample. Per the publication, the treatment or condition label means: in vitro stimulation with specific CMV peptide epitopes to enrich CMV-specific T cells. The input for sequencing was cultured CD8+ T cells from PBMCs, taken from culture after CMV antigen stimulation. These receptors originate from a human donor in good health (CMV status not recorded). Some clones in this sample may be carry-over from other donors' samples.

This clonotype was observed a few times. The chain links TRBV4-3 to TRBJ1-2; 10 bases agree with TRBD1. The germline gives CDR1 LGHNA, CDR2 YSLEER. The CDR3 length is 16 residues. With V trimmed by 0 bases and J by 5 bases, 6 bases remained unmatched. The CDR3 DNA reads as TGCGCCAGCAGCCAAGATCTCGTGGGACAGGGGTATGGCTACACCTTC. Protein sequence: CASSQDLVGQGYGYTF.

This clonotype was seen repeatedly, ten times or more. The V gene is TRBV6-1, the J gene TRBJ1-1; 8 positions agree with TRBD1. V lost 7 bases to trimming and J lost 2 bases; unmatched junction nucleotides: 15. The germline V gene encodes CDR1 MNHNS and CDR2 SASEGT. The length of the CDR3 is 17 residues. The CDR3 reads CASISTRTGLTNTEAFF. The CDR3 region has the DNA TGTGCCAGCATCTCAACGAGGACAGGGCTTACAAACACTGAAGCTTTCTTT.

The chain uses TRBV6-1 and TRBJ2-2, with 7 positions matching TRBD2. CDR3 size: 14 residues. Germline-derived CDR1 and CDR2 are MNHNS and SASEGT. Trimming at V came to 5 bases and at J to 3 bases, leaving 3 bases not matched to a gene. CDR3 amino acids: CASSWTRYTGELFF. The CDR3 bases are TGTGCCAGCAGTTGGACTAGATACACCGGGGAGCTGTTTTTT.

This clonotype was seen ten or more times. The chain carries TRBV7-2 and TRBJ1-2, with TRBD1 as a possible D gene (6 bases). This CDR3 has 14 amino acids. V was cut by 7 bases and J by 4 bases, with 16 bases left in between. The germline V gene has CDR1 SGHTA and CDR2 FQGNSA. The CDR3 DNA reads as TGTGCCAGCAAAACACCGGGACACTTCTATGGCTACACCTTC. It specifies CASKTPGHFYGYTF.

In this sample, this clonotype turned up a few times. The rearrangement uses TRBV28 and TRBJ2-3; a possible D gene is TRBD1 (5 bases). V was shortened by 2 bases and J by 4 bases, with 10 bases between the two germline ends. The CDR3 is 14 amino acids. Per germline, CDR1 MDHEN and CDR2 SYDVKM. CDR3 region: CASSLDSNSDTQYF. CDR3 bases: TGTGCCAGCAGTTTAGACAGCAACTCAGATACGCAGTATTTT. Full variable domain (outside the CDR3, taken from reference TRBV28 and TRBJ2-3): DVKVTQSSRYLVKRTGEKVFLECVQDMDHENMFWYRQDPGLGLRLIYFSYDVKMKEKGDIPEGYSVSREKKERFSLILESASTNQTSMYLCASSLDSNSDTQYFGPGTRLTVL.

This chain joins TRBV6-6 and TRBJ2-3; no clear D gene. The V gene's germline CDR1 is MNHNY and CDR2 SVGAGI (reference sequence). This CDR3 is 16 amino acids long. V was trimmed by 2 bases and J by 3 bases, leaving 15 bases between them. CDR3 sequence (DNA): TGTGCCAGCAGTTACCTCCGGGCAGAAGATACAGATACGCAGTATTTT. Protein product: CASSYLRAEDTDTQYF.

The gene calls are TRBV19 and TRBJ2-3, with unresolved D. The DNA end lines up better with TRBJ1-5; the J call may be wrong. CDR1 is LNHDA and CDR2 is SQIVND in the germline V gene (reference sequence). The length of the CDR3 is 14 residues. This chain's CDR3 is CASRGKRSVDTQHF. The CDR3 DNA follows: TGTGCCAGTAGAGGGAAGCGTAGCGTAGATACGCAGCATTTT.

This clonotype was detected only a few times. The J gene is TRBJ1-4, the V gene TRBV7-2; the match to TRBD1 covers 12 bases. Germline trimming cut 6 bases from V and 6 bases from J; bases unmatched to any gene: 11. This CDR3 has 17 residues. Germline V gene data show CDR1 as SGHTA and CDR2 as FQGNSA. The DNA for the CDR3 is TGTGCCAGCAGACAAGGAGGGACAGGGGGCCTTGATGAAAAACTGTTTTTT. Its protein is CASRQGGTGGLDEKLFF.